This TCR beta chain was observed in a study of glioma-infiltrating T cells. Regarding the study as a whole: Tissue and blood shared very few CDR3 sequences. Tissue-blood divergence was below expectation in non-neoplastic patients, above in gliomas.

Using RNA template, CDR3s of TCR alpha and beta were amplified with iRepertoire arm-PCR. TCRdb re-analysed the multiplex PCR reads in MiXCR, keeping a single row per CDR3 protein. Of approximately 120,000 distinct CDR3 sequences listed, less than 30% are singletons. V lost 2 bases and J 0 bases, leaving 15 bases between the germline ends. CDR3 length: 17 residues. Looked up from germline, CDR1 is MNHEY and CDR2 is SVGEGT. This clonotype was found many times. The antigen remains unidentified. Sequencing used glioma tissue, nonneoplastic brain tissue, or PBMCs (not recorded which). The TCR sequence derives from a human donor with low-grade glioma or glioblastoma, undergoing nonglioma brain surgery, or in good health (not recorded which). This chain links TRBV6-2 or TRBV6-3 with TRBJ2-3; D gene ambiguous. CDR3: CASSYPLWSTSTDTQYF. In DNA form, the CDR3 reads TGTGCCAGCAGTTACCCCTTGTGGAGTACCAGCACAGATACGCAGTATTTT.